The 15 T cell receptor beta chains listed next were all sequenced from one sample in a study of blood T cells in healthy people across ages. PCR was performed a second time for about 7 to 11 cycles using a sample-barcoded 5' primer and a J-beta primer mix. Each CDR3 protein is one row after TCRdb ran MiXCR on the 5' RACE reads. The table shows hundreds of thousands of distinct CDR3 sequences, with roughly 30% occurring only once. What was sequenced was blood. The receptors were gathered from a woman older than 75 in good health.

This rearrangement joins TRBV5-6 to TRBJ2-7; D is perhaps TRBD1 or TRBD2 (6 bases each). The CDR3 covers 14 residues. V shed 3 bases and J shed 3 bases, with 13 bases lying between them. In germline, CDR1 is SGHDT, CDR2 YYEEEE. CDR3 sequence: CASSSGASSYEQYF. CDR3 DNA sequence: TGTGCCAGCAGCTCGGGGGCATCCAGCTACGAGCAGTACTTC.

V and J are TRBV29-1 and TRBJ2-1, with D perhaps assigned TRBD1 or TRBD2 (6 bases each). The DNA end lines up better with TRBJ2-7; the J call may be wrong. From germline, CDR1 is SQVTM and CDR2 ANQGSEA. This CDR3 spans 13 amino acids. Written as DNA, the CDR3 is TGCAGCACAAACAGGGCGGGGAACAATGAGCAGTACTTC. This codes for CSTNRAGNNEQYF.

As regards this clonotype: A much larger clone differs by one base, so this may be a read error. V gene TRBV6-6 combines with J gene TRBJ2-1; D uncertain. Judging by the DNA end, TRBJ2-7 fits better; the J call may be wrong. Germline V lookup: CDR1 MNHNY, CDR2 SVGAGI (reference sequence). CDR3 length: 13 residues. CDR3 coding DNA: TGTGCCAGCAGTTACGATACCTACAATGAGCAGTACTTC. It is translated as CASSYDTYNEQYF.

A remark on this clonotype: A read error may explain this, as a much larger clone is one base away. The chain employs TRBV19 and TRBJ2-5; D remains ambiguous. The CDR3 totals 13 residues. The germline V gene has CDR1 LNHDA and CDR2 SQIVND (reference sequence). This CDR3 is CACSISLQETQYF. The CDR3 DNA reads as TGTGCCTGTAGCATAAGCCTCCAAGAGACCCAGTACTTC.

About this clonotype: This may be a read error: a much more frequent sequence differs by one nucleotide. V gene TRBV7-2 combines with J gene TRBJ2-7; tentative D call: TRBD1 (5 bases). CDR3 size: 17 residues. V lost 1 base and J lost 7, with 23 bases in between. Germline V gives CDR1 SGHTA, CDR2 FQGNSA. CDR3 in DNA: TGTGCCAGCAGCTTAGGAGGACACCCGACCCCCTACAATGAGCAGTACTTC. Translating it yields CASSLGGHPTPYNEQYF.

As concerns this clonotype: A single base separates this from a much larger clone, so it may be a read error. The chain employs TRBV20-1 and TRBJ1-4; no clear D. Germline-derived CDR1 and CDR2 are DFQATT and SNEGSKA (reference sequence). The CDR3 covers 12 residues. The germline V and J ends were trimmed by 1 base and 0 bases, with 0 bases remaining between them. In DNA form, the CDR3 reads TGCAGTGCTAGAGCAACTAATGAAAAACTGTTTTTT. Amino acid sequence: CSARATNEKLFF.

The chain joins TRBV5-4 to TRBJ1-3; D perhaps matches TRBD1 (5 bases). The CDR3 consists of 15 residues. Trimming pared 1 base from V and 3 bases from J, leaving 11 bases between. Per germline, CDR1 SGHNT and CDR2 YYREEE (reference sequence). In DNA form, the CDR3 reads TGTGCCAGCAGCTTGCGGGGCGCCGGTGGAAACACCATATATTTT. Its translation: CASSLRGAGGNTIYF.

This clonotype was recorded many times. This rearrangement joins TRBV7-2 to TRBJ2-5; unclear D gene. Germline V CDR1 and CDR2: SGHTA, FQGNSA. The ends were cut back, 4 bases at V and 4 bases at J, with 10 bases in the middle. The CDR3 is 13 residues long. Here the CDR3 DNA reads TGTGCCAGCAGCTCGGGTCATCTAGAGACCCAGTACTTC. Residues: CASSSGHLETQYF.

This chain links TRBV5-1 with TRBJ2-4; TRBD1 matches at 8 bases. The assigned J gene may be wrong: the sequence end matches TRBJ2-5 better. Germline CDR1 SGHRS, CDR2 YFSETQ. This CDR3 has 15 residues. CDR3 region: CASSLGQGTEETQYF. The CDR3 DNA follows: TGCGCCAGCAGCTTGGGACAGGGGACTGAAGAGACCCAGTACTTC.

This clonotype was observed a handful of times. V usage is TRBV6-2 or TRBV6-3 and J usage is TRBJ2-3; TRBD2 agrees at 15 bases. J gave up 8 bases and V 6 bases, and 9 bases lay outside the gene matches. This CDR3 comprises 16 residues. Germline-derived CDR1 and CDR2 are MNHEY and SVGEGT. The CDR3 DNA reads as TGTGCCAGCAGCTGGGGACTAGCGGGGGGCCCTAGTACGCAGTATTTT. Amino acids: CASSWGLAGGPSTQYF.

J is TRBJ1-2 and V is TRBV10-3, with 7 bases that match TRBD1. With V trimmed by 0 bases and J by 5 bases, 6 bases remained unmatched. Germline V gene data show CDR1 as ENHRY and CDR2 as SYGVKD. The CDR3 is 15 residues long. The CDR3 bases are TGTGCCATCAGTGAGTCTCGACAGGGTAATTATGGCTACACCTTC. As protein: CAISESRQGNYGYTF.

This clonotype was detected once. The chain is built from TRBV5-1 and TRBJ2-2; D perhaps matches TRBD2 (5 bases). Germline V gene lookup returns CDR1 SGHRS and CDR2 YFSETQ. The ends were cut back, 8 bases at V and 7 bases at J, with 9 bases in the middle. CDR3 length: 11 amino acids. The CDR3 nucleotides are TGCGCCAGTAGAGAGGGCGGGGAGCTGTTTTTT. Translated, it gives CASREGGELFF.

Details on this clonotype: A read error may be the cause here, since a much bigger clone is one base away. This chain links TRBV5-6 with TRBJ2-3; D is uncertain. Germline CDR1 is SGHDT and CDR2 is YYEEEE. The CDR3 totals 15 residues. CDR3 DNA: TGTGCCGGCAGCTTGAGTAGTACGGAGACAGATACGCAGTATTTT. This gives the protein CAGSLSSTETDTQYF. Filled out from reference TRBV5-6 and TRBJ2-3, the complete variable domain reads DAGVTQSPTHLIKTRGQQVTLRCSPKSGHDTVSWYQQALGQGPQFIFQYYEEEERQRGNFPDRFSGHQFPNYSSELNVNALLLGDSALYLCAGSLSSTETDTQYFGPGTRLTVL.

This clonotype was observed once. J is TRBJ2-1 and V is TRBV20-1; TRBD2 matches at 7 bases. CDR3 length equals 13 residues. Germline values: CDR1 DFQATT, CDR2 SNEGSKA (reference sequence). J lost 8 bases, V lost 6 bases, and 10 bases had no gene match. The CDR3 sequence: CSADDSGGHEQFF. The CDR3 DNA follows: TGCAGTGCGGACGACTCGGGAGGCCATGAGCAGTTCTTC.

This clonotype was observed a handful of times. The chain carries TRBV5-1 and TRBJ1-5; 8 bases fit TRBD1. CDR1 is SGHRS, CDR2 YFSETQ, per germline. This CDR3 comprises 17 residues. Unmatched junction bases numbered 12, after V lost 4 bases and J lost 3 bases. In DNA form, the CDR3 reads TGCGCCAGCAGCCCCGGGCCCGACAGGGGACACAATCAGCCCCAGCATTTT. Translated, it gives CASSPGPDRGHNQPQHF.